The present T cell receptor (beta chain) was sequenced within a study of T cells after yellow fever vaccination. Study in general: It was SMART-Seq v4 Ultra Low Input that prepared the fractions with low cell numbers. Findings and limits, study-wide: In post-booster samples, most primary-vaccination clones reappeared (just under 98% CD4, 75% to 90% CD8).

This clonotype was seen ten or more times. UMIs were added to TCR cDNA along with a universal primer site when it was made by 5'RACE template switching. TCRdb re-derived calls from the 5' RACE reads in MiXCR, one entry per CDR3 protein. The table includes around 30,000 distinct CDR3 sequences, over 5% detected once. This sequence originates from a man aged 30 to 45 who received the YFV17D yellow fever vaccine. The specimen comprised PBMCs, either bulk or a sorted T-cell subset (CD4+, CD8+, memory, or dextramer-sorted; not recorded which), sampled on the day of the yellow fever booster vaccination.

Here the CDR3 reads CASSRKGQANEKLFF. CDR3 DNA sequence: TGTGCCAGCAGTCGCAAGGGACAGGCTAATGAAAAACTGTTTTTT. This chain uses TRBV12-3 or TRBV12-4 with TRBJ1-4, with TRBD1 matching 8 bases. The junction had 5 bases not matched to a gene; V was cut back by 5 bases and J by 3 bases. CDR3 size: 15 residues.